A selection of T cell receptor beta chains follows, all from one sample in a study of shared clonotypes between healthy human individuals. This table comes from immunoSEQ multiplex PCR, and its TCRdb copy is limited to in-frame clones, with some not included. The repertoire consists of roughly 2 million clones, with roughly 95% occurring once and the leading ten covering around 0.13%. Input material: naive CD4+ T cells sorted from blood. The receptors derive from a young man in good health. Each CDR3 is given with its conserved first and last residue. D genes are given only for firm matches. Expanded clones get a size class; other rows say once, few or many, or leave the size out.

d_gene,v_gene,j_gene,abundance,CDR3nt,CDR3aa
NA,TRBV10-3,TRBJ2-3,NA,TGTGCCATCAGTGCAGCGGATACGCAGTATTTT,CAISAADTQYF
NA,TRBV5-6,TRBJ1-1,NA,TGTGCCAGCAGCTTGGGACATACGAACACTGAAGCTTTCTTT,CASSLGHTNTEAFF
TRBD2,TRBV5-1,TRBJ2-2,NA,TGCGCCAGCAGCTTGTTGGCTAGCGGGAACACCGGGGAGCTGTTTTTT,CASSLLASGNTGELFF
TRBD1,TRBV7-9,TRBJ2-2,NA,TGTGCCAGCAGTGCCGGGACAGGCGGGACCGGGGAGCTGTTTTTT,CASSAGTGGTGELFF
TRBD2,TRBV9,TRBJ2-1,NA,TGTGCCAGCAGCCGTGGACTAGAGGTGTACAATGAGCAGTTCTTC,CASSRGLEVYNEQFF
TRBD2,TRBV19,TRBJ2-7,NA,TGTGCCAGTAGTATAGTCGGGACTACTCCCGAGCAGTACTTC,CASSIVGTTPEQYF
NA,TRBV9,TRBJ1-2,NA,TGTGCCAGCAGCGCGAACTATGGCTACACCTTC,CASSANYGYTF
NA,TRBV19,TRBJ2-3,NA,TGTGCCAGTAGTATAAAGTCTGCTACCCTGACAGATACGCAGTATTTT,CASSIKSATLTDTQYF
NA,TRBV19,TRBJ2-2,NA,TGTGCCAGTAGTATAGACAGGGCTGGCGGGGAGCTGTTTTTT,CASSIDRAGGELFF
NA,TRBV6-1,TRBJ2-1,NA,TGTGCCAGCAGTGAGAAGGGGCGGATCTCCTACAATGAGCAGTTCTTC,CASSEKGRISYNEQFF
TRBD2,TRBV4-3,TRBJ2-7,NA,TGCGCCAGCAGCCAAGGGACTAGCGGAGTCTACGAGCAGTACTTC,CASSQGTSGVYEQYF
NA,TRBV5-1,TRBJ1-2,once,TGCGCCAGCAGCTGGGGTGGGGGGCCCTATGGCTACACCTTC,CASSWGGGPYGYTF
NA,TRBV18,TRBJ2-5,NA,TGTGCCAGCTCACCATTGGGGCGAGAGACCCAGTACTTC,CASSPLGRETQYF
NA,TRBV18,TRBJ1-6,NA,TGTGCCAGCTCTGGGAGTAATTCACCCCTCCACTTT,CASSGSNSPLHF
TRBD2,TRBV7-9,TRBJ2-3,NA,TGTGCCAGCAGCCCCCGACTAGCGGAGAGCACAGATACGCAGTATTTT,CASSPRLAESTDTQYF
NA,TRBV6-5,TRBJ2-7,NA,TGTGCCAGCAGTTCGACTAGCTACGAGCAGTACTTC,CASSSTSYEQYF
TRBD1,TRBV18,TRBJ1-3,once,TGTGCCAGCTCACCGGGACAGGCGGTTGGAAACACCATATATTTT,CASSPGQAVGNTIYF
NA,TRBV7-9,TRBJ2-1,NA,TGTGCCAGCAGCTTAGATGGGGGGCCCTACAATGAGCAGTTCTTC,CASSLDGGPYNEQFF
NA,TRBV2,TRBJ2-5,NA,TGTGCCAGCAGTGACCCCCCACAGGCGAAGACCCAGTACTTC,CASSDPPQAKTQYF
NA,TRBV7-2,TRBJ2-7,NA,TGTGCCAGCAGCTTAGGGGAAAGGGGCCATTTAGGCCACGAGCAGTACTTC,CASSLGERGHLGHEQYF
NA,TRBV7-9,TRBJ1-2,NA,TGTGCCAGCAGCCCCGGGATCGAGGGACACTATGGCTACACCTTC,CASSPGIEGHYGYTF
NA,TRBV6-5,TRBJ1-1,NA,TGTGCCAGCACCCTAAGAATGACTGGGGAAGCTTTCTTT,CASTLRMTGEAFF
TRBD2,TRBV5-4,TRBJ2-5,NA,TGTGCCAGCAGCCCGTCCCCTAGCGGGGGGGCCAGGGAGACCCAGTACTTC,CASSPSPSGGARETQYF
NA,TRBV5-1,TRBJ1-3,NA,TGCGCCAGCAGCTTGGCCCCGGCCGTGGACACCATATATTTT,CASSLAPAVDTIYF
NA,TRBV15,TRBJ2-1,NA,TGTGCCACCAGCAGAGATTTAGGGGGTACTGCTAATGAGCAGTTCTTC,CATSRDLGGTANEQFF